This T cell receptor beta chain was identified during a study of PD-1 blockade in classical Hodgkin lymphoma. Study observations and caveats: Underlying causes for the observed repertoire differences were not defined, possibly disease activity or prior therapy. TCR diversity in CD4+, not CD8+, cells rose significantly by C4D1. Complete responders matched newly diagnosed patients in baseline diversity.

Germline V gene data show CDR1 as SGHTA and CDR2 as FQGNSA. The CDR3 has 12 amino acids. Trimming stripped 0 bases from V and 5 bases from J, with 4 bases between. Relapses following autologous stem cell transplantation were seen in all patients, with brentuximab vedotin exposure varying. Note on this clone: Its antigen is undetermined.

The protocol was immunoSEQ multiplex PCR, while the TCRdb copy is restricted to in-frame clones and leaves out a portion. In the table there are 19,000 or so clones, over 70% of which are singletons. The source of this sequence is a human donor with classical Hodgkin lymphoma. The sample in question was peripheral blood mononuclear cells (PBMCs), obtained at baseline. The chain links TRBV7-2 to TRBJ2-5; D gene ambiguous. The CDR3 loop is CASSLASETQYF. CDR3 nucleotide sequence: TGTGCCAGCAGCTTAGCCAGCGAGACCCAGTACTTC.